The clone carrying this T cell receptor (beta chain) was counted ten times or more. Its antigen is unknown. TCR beta libraries were built with iRepertoire HTBI primers and Arm-PCR of CDR3 regions. TCRdb re-called the multiplex PCR reads through MiXCR, storing one row per CDR3 protein. The sample carries hundreds of thousands of distinct CDR3 sequences, roughly 20% recorded once. The data derive from a study of regulatory T cells in long-lasting Graves disease. For the study at large: Over 5 years on antithyroid drugs plus positive TSH receptor antibodies marked Graves' disease as persistent.

Study conclusions and caveats: There was favoring of TRBV28, TRBJ1-2 and TRBJ2-5 in persistent disease.

The V gene lost 4 bases and the J gene lost 7 bases, with 13 bases spanning the gap. Germline CDR1 and CDR2: ENHRY and SYGVKD. This CDR3 is built from 14 residues. Documented time point: persistent/refractory GD, antithyroid drugs over 5 years with positive TRAb. The authors made the TCR library using RNA they extracted from PBMCs. American Thyroid Association guidelines were used to diagnose Graves' disease. Each of the patients was recruited from an endocrinology department situated in Xi'an, China. The rearrangement uses TRBV10-3 and TRBJ2-2; the D gene is possibly TRBD2 (6 bases). The source is a female donor with Graves disease. The starting material was peripheral blood mononuclear cells (PBMCs), obtained when the disease was refractory, from a patient treated with antithyroid drugs. CDR3 nucleotides: TGTGCCATCAGTGGACTAGGGGAGAACGGGGAGCTGTTTTTT. Protein sequence: CAISGLGENGELFF.